Following are 27 T cell receptor beta chains from one sample sequenced in a study of blood T cell repertoires in COVID-19. This table comes from immunoSEQ multiplex PCR, and its TCRdb copy is limited to in-frame clones, with some not included. The sample holds over 300,000 clones, 70% to 90% seen once. Material: PBMCs or T cells enriched from blood (not recorded which). The receptor set was obtained from a man between 25 and 39 years old who had recovered from COVID-19.

The V gene is TRBV5-1, the J gene TRBJ1-1; maybe TRBD1 (5 bases). CDR1 and CDR2 (germline): SGHRS, YFSETQ. The ends were cut back, 4 bases at V and 1 base at J, with 11 bases in the middle. The CDR3 length is 14 residues. The CDR3 protein is CASSGDGRNTEAFF. The CDR3 bases are TGCGCCAGCAGCGGGGACGGGAGGAACACTGAAGCTTTCTTT.

The rearrangement links TRBV10-3 to TRBJ2-5, with 7 bases matching TRBD1. Germline V gene sequence: CDR1 ENHRY, CDR2 SYGVKD. The CDR3 extends over 14 amino acids. Trimming removed 4 bases from V and 3 bases from J; junction bases left unmatched: 5. The CDR3 is CAISGRQGKETQYF. The CDR3 DNA reads TGTGCCATCAGTGGCCGACAGGGTAAAGAGACCCAGTACTTC.

The rearrangement links TRBV5-1 to TRBJ1-1, with TRBD1 identical over 7 bases. J gave up 1 base and V 4 bases, and 10 bases lay outside the gene matches. CDR3 length: 16 residues. Germline V gene sequence: CDR1 SGHRS, CDR2 YFSETQ. The CDR3 loop reads CASSLGVRGQNTEAFF. CDR3 coding DNA: TGCGCCAGCAGCCTGGGGGTTAGGGGGCAGAACACTGAAGCTTTCTTT. The entire variable domain, with the rest obtained from reference TRBV5-1 and TRBJ1-1, is as follows: KAGVTQTPRYLIKTRGQQVTLSCSPISGHRSVSWYQQTPGQGLQFLFEYFSETQRNKGNFPGRFSGRQFSNSRSEMNVSTLELGDSALYLCASSLGVRGQNTEAFFGQGTRLTVV.

This chain joins TRBV7-9 and TRBJ1-1, with 7 bases aligning to TRBD1. Germline V gives CDR1 SEHNR, CDR2 FQNEAQ (reference sequence). The V and J ends lost 5 bases and 0 bases, in that order; junction bases with no gene match: 3. This CDR3 has 14 amino acids. The CDR3 DNA reads as TGTGCCAGCAGCCGGGGACAGTTGAACACTGAAGCTTTCTTT. Translating gives CASSRGQLNTEAFF.

The chain employs TRBV4-1 and TRBJ2-3; possible D gene TRBD2, 5 bases. Per germline, CDR1 MGHRA and CDR2 YSYEKL. CDR3 length: 14 residues. Deletions cut 2 bases from V and 3 bases from J, with 9 bases between. The CDR3 sequence: CASSQQPGTDTQYF. The CDR3 nucleotides are TGCGCCAGCAGCCAACAGCCGGGGACAGATACGCAGTATTTT.

The rearrangement uses TRBV21-1 and TRBJ1-4; the D segment call TRBD1 is taken from the table without a DNA check. TRBV21-1 is a documented pseudogene. CDR3 length: 15 amino acids. The chain's CDR3 is CASSKEKGAYEKLFF. The CDR3 bases are TGTGCCAGCAGCAAAGAGAAGGGGGCGTATGAAAAACTGTTTTTT.

This chain joins TRBV18 and TRBJ2-5, with D maybe TRBD2 (5 bases). Trimming cost V 3 bases and J 1 base, with 9 bases left between them. The CDR3 has 14 residues. Germline-derived CDR1 and CDR2 are KGHSH and LQKENI. The CDR3 DNA is TGTGCCAGCTCACCGGGCGGGCTCCAAGAGACCCAGTACTTC. Its protein is CASSPGGLQETQYF. The full variable domain, completed using reference TRBV18 and TRBJ2-5, is NAGVMQNPRHLVRRRGQEARLRCSPMKGHSHVYWYRQLPEEGLKFMVYLQKENIIDESGMPKERFSAEFPKEGPSILRIQQVVRGDSAAYFCASSPGGLQETQYFGPGTRLLVL.

The chain has TRBV2 and TRBJ2-7; 7 bases fit TRBD1. This CDR3 region has 14 residues. Germline trimming cut 7 bases from V and 3 bases from J; bases unmatched to any gene: 9. CDR1 is SNHLY and CDR2 is FYNNEI in the germline V gene. This chain's CDR3 is CASTATGARYEQYF. DNA for the CDR3: TGTGCCAGCACCGCAACAGGGGCGCGCTACGAGCAGTACTTC.

The chain has TRBV11-3 and TRBJ2-3; D unclear. Germline V gene data show CDR1 as SGHNT and CDR2 as YENEEA. CDR3 length: 19 amino acids. V was pared by 1 base and J by 0 bases, with 20 bases between. CDR3 amino acids: CASSLGVPWAAPSTDTQYF. For the CDR3, the DNA is TGTGCCAGCAGCTTAGGTGTGCCTTGGGCAGCACCGAGCACAGATACGCAGTATTTT.

The chain is built from TRBV7-8 and TRBJ2-3; the D gene is possibly TRBD1 (5 bases). CDR1 SGHVS and CDR2 FQNEAQ come from the germline V gene. CDR3 length: 18 residues. With 6 bases removed from V and 0 bases from J, the gap between germline ends came to 22 bases. The CDR3 here is CASRHIRGSQVSTDTQYF. Written as DNA, the CDR3 is TGTGCCAGCAGACACATTAGGGGAAGCCAAGTGAGCACAGATACGCAGTATTTT.

In nucleotides, the CDR3 is TGTGCCAGCACCAAACCCCCTGAGCCCCCTGGCTACACCTTC. Protein sequence: CASTKPPEPPGYTF. V usage is TRBV27 and J usage is TRBJ1-2; D is unclear. Trimming pared 7 bases from V and 7 bases from J, leaving 19 bases between. CDR1 is MNHEY, CDR2 SMNVEV, per germline (reference sequence). The CDR3 extends over 14 amino acids.

The gene calls are TRBV4-2 and TRBJ1-2, with D maybe TRBD1 (6 bases). V was clipped by 1 base and J by 0 bases, with 9 bases between them. This CDR3 comprises 15 residues. The germline gives CDR1 LGHNA, CDR2 YNFKEQ. The CDR3 sequence: CASSQATGTNYGYTF. The CDR3 region has the DNA TGTGCCAGCAGCCAAGCGACAGGAACTAACTATGGCTACACCTTC.

The gene calls are TRBV18 and TRBJ2-5, with 7 positions matching TRBD1. V lost 3 bases to trimming and J lost 4 bases; unmatched junction nucleotides: 8. This CDR3 is built from 15 residues. The germline gives CDR1 KGHSH, CDR2 LQKENI. The CDR3: CASSPNFNRGETQYF. CDR3 nucleotide sequence: TGTGCCAGCTCACCGAACTTTAACAGGGGAGAGACCCAGTACTTC.

The J gene is TRBJ1-1, the V gene TRBV14; D perhaps matches TRBD1 (6 bases). The CDR3 length is 14 residues. Trimming shortened V by 3 bases and J by 3 bases, and 11 bases separated the two germline ends. CDR1 is SGHDN and CDR2 is FVKESK in the germline V gene. DNA of the CDR3: TGTGCCAGCAGCCAGCAGGGGCTCTACACTGAAGCTTTCTTT. It translates to CASSQQGLYTEAFF.

This chain joins TRBV6-4 and TRBJ1-1; possible D gene TRBD1, 5 bases. Germline V gene lookup returns CDR1 MRHNA and CDR2 SNTAGT. This CDR3 spans 14 amino acids. Trimming stripped 6 bases from V and 1 base from J, with 12 bases between. The CDR3 reads CASSPDRTNTEAFF. The CDR3 DNA follows: TGTGCCAGCAGCCCCGACAGAACGAACACTGAAGCTTTCTTT.

V is TRBV5-4 and J is TRBJ2-7; D is perhaps TRBD1 (6 bases). Trimming removed 4 bases at V and 0 bases at J, with 8 bases between. The germline V gene encodes CDR1 SGHNT and CDR2 YYREEE (reference sequence). The CDR3 extends over 13 amino acids. Here the CDR3 DNA reads TGTGCCAGCAGCCCGGGACACTCCTACGAGCAGTACTTC. Translation gives CASSPGHSYEQYF.

The chain couples TRBV4-1 to TRBJ1-2; D might be TRBD1 (5 bases). The germline CDR1 and CDR2 sequences are MGHRA and YSYEKL. The CDR3 extends over 16 amino acids. With 2 bases removed from V and 3 bases from J, the gap between germline ends came to 16 bases. The CDR3 loop is CASSQIDSPEHYGYTF. The CDR3 nucleotides read TGCGCCAGCAGCCAAATCGACAGCCCCGAACACTATGGCTACACCTTC.

The CDR3 coding sequence is TGTGCCAGCAGTCCTAGCGGGGGGCAACGGGAGCAGTTCTTC. Protein sequence: CASSPSGGQREQFF. V gene TRBV2 combines with J gene TRBJ2-1; TRBD2 matches at 11 bases. The CDR3 is 14 residues long. Germline CDR1 reads SNHLY; CDR2 reads FYNNEI. After removal of 5 bases from V and 10 bases from J, the junction contained 7 bases not matched to a gene.

This chain links TRBV19 with TRBJ2-7; 11 bases map to TRBD1. Germline values: CDR1 LNHDA, CDR2 SQIVND (reference sequence). This CDR3 is 14 amino acids long. V was clipped by 5 bases and J by 2 bases; unmatched bases: 2. CDR3 loop: CASSWGQGAYEQYF. The CDR3 bases are TGTGCCAGTAGTTGGGGACAGGGGGCCTACGAGCAGTACTTC.

The V gene is TRBV2, the J gene TRBJ1-5, with D uncertain. V gave up 3 bases and J gave up 1 base, with 10 bases separating them. This CDR3 is 15 amino acids long. Germline-derived CDR1 and CDR2 are SNHLY and FYNNEI. The CDR3 region has the DNA TGTGCCAGCAGTGAGCTGGGCAGGAGCAATCAGCCCCAGCATTTT. Translated, it gives CASSELGRSNQPQHF.

This clone has only one observation. CDR3 region: CASSPRVPGTGTTYEQYF. CDR3 nucleotide sequence: TGTGCCAGCTCACCACGCGTACCCGGGACAGGGACCACCTACGAGCAGTACTTC. The chain uses TRBV18 and TRBJ2-7; 9 nucleotides line up with TRBD1. CDR1 and CDR2 from the germline V gene are KGHSH and LQKENI. This CDR3 is built from 18 residues. The J segment lost 2 bases and the V segment lost 1 base, leaving 12 bases of the junction unmatched.

The rearrangement links TRBV18 to TRBJ1-1; TRBD1 might be the D (6 bases). Germline CDR1 is KGHSH and CDR2 is LQKENI. The V end lost 4 bases, the J end lost 1 base, and 10 bases lay between the germline ends. The CDR3 length is 14 residues. This chain's CDR3 is CASSQRGQNTEAFF. The CDR3 coding sequence is TGTGCCAGCTCACAGAGGGGACAGAACACTGAAGCTTTCTTT.

The CDR3: CASSSGQGAGIEKLFF. The CDR3 nucleotides read TGCGCCAGCAGCTCAGGACAGGGCGCGGGGATTGAAAAACTGTTTTTT. This chain connects TRBV5-1 to TRBJ1-4; 8 nucleotides line up with TRBD1. CDR1 and CDR2 from the germline V gene are SGHRS and YFSETQ. The CDR3 is 16 residues long. V gave up 3 bases and J gave up 7 bases; unmatched junction bases: 11.

The chain has TRBV21-1 and TRBJ2-7; the DNA was not compared with TRBD2, the D call given in the table. TRBV21-1 is a pseudogene. The CDR3 has 14 amino acids. CDR3 sequence reads: CASWRPSGVYEQYF. The CDR3 DNA reads TGTGCCAGCTGGCGACCCTCCGGGGTATACGAGCAGTACTTC.

This chain links TRBV6-5 with TRBJ1-1, with 10 bases identical to TRBD1. The CDR3 consists of 12 residues. Germline CDR1 MNHEY, CDR2 SVGAGI. Unmatched junction bases numbered 6, after V lost 6 bases and J lost 11 bases. CDR3 sequence reads: CASSSTGGGAFF. CDR3 in DNA: TGTGCCAGCAGCTCGACAGGGGGCGGGGCTTTCTTT.

The gene calls are TRBV4-3 and TRBJ2-2; D is perhaps TRBD2 (7 bases). Per germline, CDR1 LGHNA and CDR2 YSLEER. The CDR3 is made up of 16 amino acids. Trimming pared 0 bases from V and 3 bases from J, leaving 11 bases between. The CDR3 sequence is CASSQDGGRDTGELFF. Written as DNA, the CDR3 is TGCGCCAGCAGCCAAGACGGGGGGCGCGACACCGGGGAGCTGTTTTTT.

The gene calls are TRBV7-9 and TRBJ1-2, with D unclear. V lost 4 bases, J lost 11 bases, and 17 bases lay in between. CDR3 length equals 13 residues. Germline CDR1 is SEHNR and CDR2 is FQNEAQ (reference sequence). The chain's CDR3 is CASSSRRVEQYTF. Written as DNA, the CDR3 is TGTGCCAGCAGCTCCAGGCGGGTGGAGCAGTACACCTTC.